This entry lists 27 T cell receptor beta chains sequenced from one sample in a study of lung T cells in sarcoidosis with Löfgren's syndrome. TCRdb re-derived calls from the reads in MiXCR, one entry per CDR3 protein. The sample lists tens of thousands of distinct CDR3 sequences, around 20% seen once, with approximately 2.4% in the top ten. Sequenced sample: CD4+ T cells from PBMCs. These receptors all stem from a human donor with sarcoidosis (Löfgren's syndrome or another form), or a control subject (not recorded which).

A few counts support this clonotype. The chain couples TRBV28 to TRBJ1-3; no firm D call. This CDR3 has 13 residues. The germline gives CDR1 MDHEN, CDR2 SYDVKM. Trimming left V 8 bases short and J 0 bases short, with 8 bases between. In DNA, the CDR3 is TGTGCCAGCGTTGACTTCTCTGGAAACACCATATATTTT. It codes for CASVDFSGNTIYF.

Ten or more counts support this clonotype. The CDR3 reads CASSDPFTDTQYF. As DNA, the CDR3 is TGTGCCAGCAGTGATCCCTTCACAGATACGCAGTATTTT. The chain couples TRBV6-1 to TRBJ2-3; D remains ambiguous. V gave up 3 bases and J gave up 2 bases, with 6 bases separating them. Germline V CDR1 and CDR2: MNHNS, SASEGT. The CDR3 is 13 residues long.

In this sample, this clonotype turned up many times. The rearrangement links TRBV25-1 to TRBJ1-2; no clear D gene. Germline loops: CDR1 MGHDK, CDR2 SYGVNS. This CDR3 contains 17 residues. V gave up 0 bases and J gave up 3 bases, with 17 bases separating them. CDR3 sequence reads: CASSEYGGSRDYYGYTF. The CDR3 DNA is TGTGCCAGCAGTGAATATGGCGGATCGAGGGATTACTATGGCTACACCTTC.

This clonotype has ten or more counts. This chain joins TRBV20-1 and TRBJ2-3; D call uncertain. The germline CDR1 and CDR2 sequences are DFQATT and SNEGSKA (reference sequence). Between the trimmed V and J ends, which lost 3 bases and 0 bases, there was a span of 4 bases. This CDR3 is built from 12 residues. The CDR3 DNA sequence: TGCAGTGCTAGCGGTAGCACAGATACGCAGTATTTT. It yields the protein CSASGSTDTQYF.

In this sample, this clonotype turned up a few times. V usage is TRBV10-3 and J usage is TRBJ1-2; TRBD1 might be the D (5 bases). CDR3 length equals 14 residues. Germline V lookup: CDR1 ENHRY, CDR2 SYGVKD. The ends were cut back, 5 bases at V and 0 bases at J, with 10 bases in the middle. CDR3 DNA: TGTGCCATCAGTTCGGACACCTCTAACTATGGCTACACCTTC. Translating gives CAISSDTSNYGYTF.

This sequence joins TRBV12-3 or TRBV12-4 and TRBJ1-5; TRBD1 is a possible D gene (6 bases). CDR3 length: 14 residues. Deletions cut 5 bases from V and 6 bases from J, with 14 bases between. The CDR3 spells CASSHRVESQPQHF. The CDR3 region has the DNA TGTGCCAGCAGTCACAGGGTTGAGTCTCAGCCCCAGCATTTT.

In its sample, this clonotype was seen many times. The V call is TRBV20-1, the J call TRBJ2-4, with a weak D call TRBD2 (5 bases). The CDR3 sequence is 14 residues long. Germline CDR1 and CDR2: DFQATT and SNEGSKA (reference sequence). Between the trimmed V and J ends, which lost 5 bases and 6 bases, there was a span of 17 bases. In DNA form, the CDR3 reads TGCAGTGCTTTTAGCGAGCAGTACCTAAACATTCAGTACTTC. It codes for CSAFSEQYLNIQYF.

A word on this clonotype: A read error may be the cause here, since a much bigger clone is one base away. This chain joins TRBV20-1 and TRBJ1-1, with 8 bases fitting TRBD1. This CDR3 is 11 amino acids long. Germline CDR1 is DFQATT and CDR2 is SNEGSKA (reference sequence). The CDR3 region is CSVGQGAGAFF. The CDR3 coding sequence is TGCAGCGTTGGACAGGGCGCGGGAGCTTTCTTT.

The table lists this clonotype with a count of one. CDR3 residues: CASSPRTGGFSYNEQFF. CDR3 bases: TGTGCCAGTAGCCCCCGGACTGGCGGATTCTCCTACAATGAGCAGTTCTTC. The chain links TRBV19 to TRBJ2-1; perhaps TRBD2 as D (5 bases). Germline loops: CDR1 LNHDA, CDR2 SQIVND (reference sequence). Deletions cut 6 bases from V and 0 bases from J, with 18 bases between. This CDR3 is 17 amino acids long.

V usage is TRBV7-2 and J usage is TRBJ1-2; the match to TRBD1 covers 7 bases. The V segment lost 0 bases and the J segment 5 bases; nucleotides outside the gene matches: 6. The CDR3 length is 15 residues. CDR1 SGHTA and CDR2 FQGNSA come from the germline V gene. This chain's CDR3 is CASSLAGTADYGYTF. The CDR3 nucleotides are TGTGCCAGCAGCTTAGCCGGGACAGCGGATTATGGCTACACCTTC.

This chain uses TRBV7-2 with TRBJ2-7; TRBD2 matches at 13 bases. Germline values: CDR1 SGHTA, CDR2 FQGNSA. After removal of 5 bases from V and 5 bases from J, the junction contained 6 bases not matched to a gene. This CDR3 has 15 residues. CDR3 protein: CASSPTSGRVHEQYF. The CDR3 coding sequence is TGTGCCAGCAGCCCTACTAGCGGGAGGGTCCACGAGCAGTACTTC.

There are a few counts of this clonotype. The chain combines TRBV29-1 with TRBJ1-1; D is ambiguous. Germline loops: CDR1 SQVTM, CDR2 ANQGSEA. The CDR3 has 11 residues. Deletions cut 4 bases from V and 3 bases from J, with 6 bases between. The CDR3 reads CSVAPDTEAFF. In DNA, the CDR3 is TGCAGCGTTGCCCCAGACACTGAAGCTTTCTTT.

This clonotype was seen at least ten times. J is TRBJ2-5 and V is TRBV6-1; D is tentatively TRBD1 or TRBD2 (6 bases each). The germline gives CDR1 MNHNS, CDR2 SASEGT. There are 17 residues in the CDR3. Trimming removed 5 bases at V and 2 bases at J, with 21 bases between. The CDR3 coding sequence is TGTGCCAGCAGTCACAAAACTAGGGGGGCCCAACAAGAGACCCAGTACTTC. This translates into CASSHKTRGAQQETQYF.

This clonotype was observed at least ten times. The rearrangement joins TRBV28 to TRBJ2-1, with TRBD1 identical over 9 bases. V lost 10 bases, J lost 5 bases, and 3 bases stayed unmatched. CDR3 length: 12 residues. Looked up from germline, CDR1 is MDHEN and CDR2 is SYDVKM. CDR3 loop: CAIGTGNNEQFF. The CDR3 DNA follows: TGTGCCATAGGGACAGGGAACAATGAGCAGTTCTTC.

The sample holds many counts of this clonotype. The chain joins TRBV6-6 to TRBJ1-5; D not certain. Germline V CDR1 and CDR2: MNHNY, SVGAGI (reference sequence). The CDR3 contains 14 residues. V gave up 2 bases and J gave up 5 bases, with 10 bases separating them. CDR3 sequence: CASSYESPDQPQHF. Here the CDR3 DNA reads TGTGCCAGCAGTTACGAGTCCCCTGATCAGCCCCAGCATTTT.

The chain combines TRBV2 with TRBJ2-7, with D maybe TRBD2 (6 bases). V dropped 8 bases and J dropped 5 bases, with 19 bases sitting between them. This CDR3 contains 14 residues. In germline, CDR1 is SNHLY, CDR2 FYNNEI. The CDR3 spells CASQMPSGLHEQYV. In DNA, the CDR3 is TGTGCCAGCCAAATGCCGAGCGGACTACACGAGCAGTACGTC.

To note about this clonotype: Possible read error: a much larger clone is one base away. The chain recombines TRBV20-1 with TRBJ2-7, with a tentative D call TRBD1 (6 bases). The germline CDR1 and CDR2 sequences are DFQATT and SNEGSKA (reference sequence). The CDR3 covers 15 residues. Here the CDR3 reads CSVRDPRTEIYEQYV. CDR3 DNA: TGCAGTGTTAGAGATCCTCGGACAGAAATCTACGAGCAGTACGTC.

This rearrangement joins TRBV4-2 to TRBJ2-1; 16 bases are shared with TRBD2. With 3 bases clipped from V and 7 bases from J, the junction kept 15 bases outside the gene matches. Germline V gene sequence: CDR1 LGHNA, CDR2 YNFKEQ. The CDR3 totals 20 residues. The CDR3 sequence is CASSQLRGLAGGVSSNEQFF. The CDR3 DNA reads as TGTGCCAGCAGCCAGCTTCGGGGACTAGCGGGAGGGGTTTCCTCTAATGAGCAGTTCTTC.

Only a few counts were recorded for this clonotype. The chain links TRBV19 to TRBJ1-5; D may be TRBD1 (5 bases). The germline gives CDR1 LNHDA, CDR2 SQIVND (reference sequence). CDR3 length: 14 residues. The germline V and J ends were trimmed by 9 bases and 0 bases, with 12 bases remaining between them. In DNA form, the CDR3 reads TGTGCCAGCAGCGGGGCTCATAGCAATCAGCCCCAGCATTTT. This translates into CASSGAHSNQPQHF.

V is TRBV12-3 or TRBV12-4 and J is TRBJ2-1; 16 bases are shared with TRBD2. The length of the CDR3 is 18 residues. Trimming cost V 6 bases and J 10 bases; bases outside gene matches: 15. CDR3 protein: CASSPGTSGRGVIREQFF. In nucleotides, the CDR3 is TGTGCCAGCAGCCCGGGGACTAGCGGGAGGGGGGTCATACGCGAGCAGTTCTTC.

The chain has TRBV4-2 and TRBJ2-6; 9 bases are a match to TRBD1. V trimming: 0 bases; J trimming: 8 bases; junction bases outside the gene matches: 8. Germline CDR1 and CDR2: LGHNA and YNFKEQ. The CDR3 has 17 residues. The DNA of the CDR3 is TGTGCCAGCAGCCAAGAGGATACAGGGGGCGGTACCAACGTCCTGACTTTC. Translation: CASSQEDTGGGTNVLTF.

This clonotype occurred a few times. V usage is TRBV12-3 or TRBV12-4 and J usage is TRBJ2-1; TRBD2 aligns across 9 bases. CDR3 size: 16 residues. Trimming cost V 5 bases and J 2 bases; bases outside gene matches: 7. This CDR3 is CASSAPSSGAYNEQFF. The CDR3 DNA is TGTGCCAGCAGTGCTCCCTCTAGCGGGGCCTACAATGAGCAGTTCTTC.

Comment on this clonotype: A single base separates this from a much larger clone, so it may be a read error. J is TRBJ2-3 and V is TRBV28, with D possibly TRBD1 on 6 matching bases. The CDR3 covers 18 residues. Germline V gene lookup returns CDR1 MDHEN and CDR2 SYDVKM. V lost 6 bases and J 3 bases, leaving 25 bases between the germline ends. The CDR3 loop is CASSSQPPNSQGTDTQYF. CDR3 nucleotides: TGTGCCAGCAGCTCCCAACCACCGAACTCACAGGGAACAGATACGCAGTATTTT.

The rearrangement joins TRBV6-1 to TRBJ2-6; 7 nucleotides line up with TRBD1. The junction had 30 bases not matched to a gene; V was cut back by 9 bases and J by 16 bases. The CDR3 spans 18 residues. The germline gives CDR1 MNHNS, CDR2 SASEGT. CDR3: CASLNPGQRASGANALTF. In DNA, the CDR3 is TGTGCCAGTCTAAACCCGGGACAGCGAGCTTCTGGGGCCAACGCTCTGACTTTC.

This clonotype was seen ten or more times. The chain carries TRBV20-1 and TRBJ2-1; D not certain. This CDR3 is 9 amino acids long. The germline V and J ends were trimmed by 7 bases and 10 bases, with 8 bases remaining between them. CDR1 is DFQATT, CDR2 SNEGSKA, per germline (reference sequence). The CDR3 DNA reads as TGCAGTGTCACGGAGGAGCAGTTCTTC. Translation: CSVTEEQFF.

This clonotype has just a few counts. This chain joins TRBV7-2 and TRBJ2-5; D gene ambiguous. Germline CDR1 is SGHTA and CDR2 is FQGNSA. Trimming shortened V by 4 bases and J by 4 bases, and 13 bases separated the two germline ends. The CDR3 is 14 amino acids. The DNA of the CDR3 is TGTGCCAGCAGCTCCCCGACATTCCCAGAGACCCAGTACTTC. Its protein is CASSSPTFPETQYF.

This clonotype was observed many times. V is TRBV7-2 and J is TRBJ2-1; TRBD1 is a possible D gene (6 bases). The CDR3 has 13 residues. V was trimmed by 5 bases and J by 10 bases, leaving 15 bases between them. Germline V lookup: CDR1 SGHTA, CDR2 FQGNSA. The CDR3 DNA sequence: TGTGCCAGCAGCGCGAACAGGGTGGAGGAGCAGTTCTTC. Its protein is CASSANRVEEQFF.